Following are 28 T cell receptor beta chains from one sample sequenced in a study of blood T cell repertoires in COVID-19 (dated by TCRdb to about 2020). The library was generated by the immunoSEQ multiplex PCR assay. This immuneACCESS table, as held by TCRdb, lists in-frame sequences with V and J called but not all clones. Of the missing ones, under half trace to an unresolved V gene in checked studies; the others have no known cause. This sample holds about 400,000 clones; approximately 88% were observed only once. More than 0.95% of the sample is held by the ten biggest clonotypes. Sequences were obtained from peripheral blood. These receptors were obtained from a man between 40 and 49 years old with acute or convalescent COVID-19.

This chain joins TRBV18 and TRBJ1-2; D gene unclear. The CDR3 sequence is 14 residues long. Trimming shortened V by 6 bases and J by 3 bases, and 14 bases separated the two germline ends. In germline, CDR1 is KGHSH, CDR2 LQKENI. CDR3 residues: CASSNLARDYGYTF. DNA of the CDR3: TGTGCCAGCTCCAATCTCGCGAGGGACTATGGCTACACCTTC.

This clone was seen only a few times. This chain joins TRBV19 and TRBJ1-1; TRBD1 matches at 9 bases. Per the germline V gene, CDR1 is LNHDA and CDR2 is SQIVND (reference sequence). V shed 5 bases, J shed 0 bases, and the junction held 7 bases outside the gene matches. The CDR3 contains 16 residues. In DNA, the CDR3 is TGTGCCAGTAGTTCCATCCGGGACAGGGTGAACACTGAAGCTTTCTTT. This gives the protein CASSSIRDRVNTEAFF.

This chain links TRBV4-1 with TRBJ2-1, with TRBD2 identical over 11 bases. V shed 5 bases, J shed 9 bases, and the junction held 9 bases outside the gene matches. The length of the CDR3 is 15 residues. CDR1 is MGHRA and CDR2 is YSYEKL in the germline V gene. CDR3 residues: CASSSELAGAVEQFF. DNA of the CDR3: TGCGCCAGCAGCTCAGAACTAGCGGGAGCTGTTGAGCAGTTCTTC.

The chain uses TRBV15 and TRBJ2-3; 10 bases are shared with TRBD1. The CDR3 sequence is 17 residues long. Per germline, CDR1 LNHNV and CDR2 YYDKDF (reference sequence). J was trimmed by 1 base and V by 2 bases; bases with no gene match: 6. The CDR3 DNA reads as TGTGCCACCAGCAGAAACACCGGGACAGGGGGCACAGATACGCAGTATTTT. Amino acids: CATSRNTGTGGTDTQYF.

This chain uses TRBV29-1 with TRBJ1-2, with a possible D match to TRBD1 (6 bases). There are 12 residues in the CDR3. Trimming stripped 7 bases from V and 1 base from J, with 10 bases between. The germline V gene encodes CDR1 SQVTM and CDR2 ANQGSEA. The CDR3 nucleotides are TGCAGCGAGAGGACAGATAACTATGGCTACACCTTC. Amino acid sequence: CSERTDNYGYTF. The full variable domain, with the rest looked up from reference TRBV29-1 and TRBJ1-2, is SAVISQKPSRDICQRGTSLTIQCQVDSQVTMMFWYRQQPGQSLTLIATANQGSEATYESGFVIDKFPISRPNLTFSTLTVSNMSPEDSSIYLCSERTDNYGYTFGSGTRLTVV.

The V and J genes are TRBV11-1 and TRBJ1-2; a possible D gene is TRBD1 (5 bases). Germline values: CDR1 SGHAT, CDR2 FQDESV (reference sequence). V lost 5 bases to trimming and J lost 4 bases, with 11 bases between them. CDR3 length equals 13 residues. In DNA, the CDR3 is TGTGCCAGCAGCCCGGTGGGGCTCTATGGCTACACCTTC. It yields the protein CASSPVGLYGYTF.

The V gene is TRBV15, the J gene TRBJ2-3, with unresolved D. V lost 6 bases to trimming and J lost 3 bases, with 13 bases between them. The CDR3 covers 14 residues. Germline V gives CDR1 LNHNV, CDR2 YYDKDF (reference sequence). The CDR3: CATSQVAGTDTQYF. As DNA, the CDR3 is TGTGCCACCAGTCAAGTCGCAGGTACAGATACGCAGTATTTT.

The genes are TRBV6-5 and TRBJ1-5; D unclear. Trimming removed 5 bases at V and 5 bases at J, with 13 bases between. Germline V gene sequence: CDR1 MNHEY, CDR2 SVGAGI. The CDR3 extends over 14 amino acids. The CDR3 DNA reads TGTGCCAGCAGTCCAACGTTCGGTGATCAGCCCCAGCATTTT. Translating it yields CASSPTFGDQPQHF.

The chain recombines TRBV19 with TRBJ1-5, with a weak D call TRBD1 (5 bases). This CDR3 spans 15 amino acids. Germline V gene sequence: CDR1 LNHDA, CDR2 SQIVND (reference sequence). The V gene lost 5 bases and the J gene lost 6 bases, with 17 bases spanning the gap. Here the CDR3 DNA reads TGTGCCAGTAGTTCCCAGGGCCGTTTCAGTCAGCCCCAGCATTTT. Its protein product is CASSSQGRFSQPQHF. Based on the CDR3 plus reference TRBV19 and TRBJ1-5, the full variable domain is DGGITQSPKYLFRKEGQNVTLSCEQNLNHDAMYWYRQDPGQGLRLIYYSQIVNDFQKGDIAEGYSVSREKKESFPLTVTSAQKNPTAFYLCASSSQGRFSQPQHFGDGTRLSIL.

The chain links TRBV7-3 to TRBJ2-1; D might be TRBD2 (7 bases). Germline loops: CDR1 SGHTA, CDR2 FQGTGA. The V end was cut by 5 bases, the J end by 9 bases, with 20 bases between. The CDR3 totals 15 residues. The CDR3 sequence: CASSPLGGGSSEQFF. Written as DNA, the CDR3 is TGTGCCAGCAGCCCACTTGGGGGGGGCTCCTCTGAGCAGTTCTTC.

The chain links TRBV11-3 to TRBJ2-5; 9 bases map to TRBD1. The CDR3 has 15 amino acids. The germline V gene encodes CDR1 SGHNT and CDR2 YENEEA. J was trimmed by 9 bases and V by 5 bases; bases with no gene match: 13. CDR3 in amino acids: CASSPGQGISEAQYF. The CDR3 DNA is TGTGCCAGCAGCCCCGGACAGGGGATTTCGGAGGCCCAGTACTTC.

The chain has TRBV13 and TRBJ2-1; D remains unclear. V lost 1 base, J lost 0 bases, and 4 bases lay in between. CDR1 and CDR2 (germline): PRHDT, FYEKMQ (reference sequence). This CDR3 is 14 amino acids long. CDR3 nucleotides: TGTGCCAGCAGCTTAGCGAGCTCCTACAATGAGCAGTTCTTC. It encodes CASSLASSYNEQFF.

This clone has a single count. The rearrangement links TRBV5-4 to TRBJ2-7; TRBD2 is a possible D gene (7 bases). Germline V gene lookup returns CDR1 SGHNT and CDR2 YYREEE (reference sequence). Trimming left V 3 bases short and J 2 bases short, with 21 bases between. CDR3 length: 17 residues. CDR3 region: CASSSPRGGEETYEQYF. The DNA for the CDR3 is TGTGCCAGCAGCTCCCCTAGGGGGGGGGAGGAGACCTACGAGCAGTACTTC.

This sequence joins TRBV6-5 and TRBJ1-3; no firm D call. In germline, CDR1 is MNHEY, CDR2 SVGAGI. Trimming removed 5 bases at V and 0 bases at J, with 2 bases between. The CDR3 contains 12 residues. The CDR3 loop is CASSRSGNTIYF. The CDR3 DNA sequence: TGTGCCAGCAGTCGCTCTGGAAACACCATATATTTT.

The CDR3 protein is CASSTTGLVEDTQYF. For the CDR3, the DNA is TGCGCCAGCAGCACAACAGGGCTGGTTGAGGATACGCAGTATTTT. The rearrangement links TRBV5-1 to TRBJ2-3; TRBD1 might be the D (6 bases). The CDR3 length is 15 residues. Between the trimmed V and J ends, which lost 4 bases and 6 bases, there was a span of 18 bases. Germline lookup yields CDR1 SGHRS and CDR2 YFSETQ.

A few counts support this clone. CDR3 amino acids: CASSRGTGGDEQYF. CDR3 bases: TGTGCCAGCAGCCGGGGGACAGGGGGAGACGAGCAGTACTTC. V usage is TRBV7-2 and J usage is TRBJ2-7; 11 nucleotides agree with TRBD1. After removal of 5 bases from V and 5 bases from J, the junction contained 5 bases not matched to a gene. The CDR3 consists of 14 residues. Germline CDR1 SGHTA, CDR2 FQGNSA. The whole variable domain, remainder taken from reference TRBV7-2 and TRBJ2-7, is GAGVSQSPSNKVTEKGKDVELRCDPISGHTALYWYRQSLGQGLEFLIYFQGNSAPDKSGLPSDRFSAERTGGSVSTLTIQRTQQEDSAVYLCASSRGTGGDEQYFGPGTRLTVT.

The CDR3 nucleotides read TGTGCCAGCAGTTCCCCCGGACTAGCGGGATTGTTTCGTGGAGATACGCAGTATTTT. This codes for CASSSPGLAGLFRGDTQYF. The V gene is TRBV27, the J gene TRBJ2-3, with 12 bases fitting TRBD2. Germline V gene lookup returns CDR1 MNHEY and CDR2 SMNVEV (reference sequence). The CDR3 covers 19 residues. Trimming at V came to 4 bases and at J to 5 bases, leaving 16 bases not matched to a gene.

The chain employs TRBV15 and TRBJ1-2; 9 nucleotides match TRBD1. This CDR3 region has 14 residues. CDR1 and CDR2 from the germline V gene are LNHNV and YYDKDF (reference sequence). V lost 5 bases to trimming and J lost 2 bases; unmatched junction nucleotides: 3. CDR3 nucleotides: TGTGCCACCAGCCTCACAGGGGGCAACTATGGCTACACCTTC. It yields the protein CATSLTGGNYGYTF.

This sequence joins TRBV12-3 or TRBV12-4 and TRBJ1-1, with unresolved D. V was pared by 3 bases and J by 3 bases, with 8 bases between. This CDR3 region has 13 residues. CDR3 in DNA: TGTGCCAGCAGTTTTACACGGGACACTGAAGCTTTCTTT. Residues: CASSFTRDTEAFF.

This chain joins TRBV6-5 and TRBJ1-3; D call uncertain. Germline values: CDR1 MNHEY, CDR2 SVGAGI. CDR3 length: 15 amino acids. Trimming took off 4 bases at V and 2 bases at J, with 12 bases between the two ends. CDR3 coding DNA: TGTGCCAGCAGTTGGAGGACGGGGACTGGAAACACCATATATTTT. This sequence encodes CASSWRTGTGNTIYF.

This sequence joins TRBV19 and TRBJ2-1, with TRBD2 matching over 13 bases. The CDR3 contains 19 residues. From germline, CDR1 is LNHDA and CDR2 SQIVND (reference sequence). J gave up 8 bases and V 4 bases, and 17 bases lay outside the gene matches. CDR3 region: CASSTDSGLAGETEDEQFF. CDR3 bases: TGTGCCAGTAGTACTGATTCAGGACTAGCGGGAGAGACTGAGGATGAGCAGTTCTTC.

V gene TRBV7-9 combines with J gene TRBJ2-1; D is perhaps TRBD2 (5 bases). This CDR3 is 14 amino acids long. V gave up 4 bases and J gave up 8 bases, with 15 bases separating them. Germline V lookup: CDR1 SEHNR, CDR2 FQNEAQ (reference sequence). CDR3 in DNA: TGTGCCAGCAGCTCCCCCACGGGGATGGATGAGCAGTTCTTC. Its protein is CASSSPTGMDEQFF.

The genes are TRBV7-2 and TRBJ2-3; D might be TRBD2 (6 bases). Trimming left V 4 bases short and J 4 bases short, with 12 bases between. The CDR3 consists of 14 residues. CDR1 is SGHTA and CDR2 is FQGNSA in the germline V gene. The CDR3 protein is CASSSYSGSDTQYF. In nucleotides, the CDR3 is TGTGCCAGCAGCTCCTATAGCGGATCAGATACGCAGTATTTT.

The chain carries TRBV19 and TRBJ1-2; 10 bases agree with TRBD1. J gave up 5 bases and V 4 bases, and 4 bases lay outside the gene matches. The CDR3 runs to 14 residues. Germline CDR1 is LNHDA and CDR2 is SQIVND (reference sequence). CDR3 in amino acids: CASSSRDRGYGYTF. CDR3 nucleotide sequence: TGTGCCAGTAGTAGCCGGGACAGGGGTTATGGCTACACCTTC.

This clone has a single count. The CDR3 spells CASSLGGRRAGVWLYNEQFF. As DNA, the CDR3 is TGCGCCAGCAGCTTGGGAGGCCGCCGGGCGGGAGTTTGGTTGTACAATGAGCAGTTCTTC. This sequence joins TRBV5-1 and TRBJ2-1; 7 nucleotides align to TRBD2. Germline values: CDR1 SGHRS, CDR2 YFSETQ. J gave up 4 bases and V 0 bases, and 19 bases lay outside the gene matches. The length of the CDR3 is 20 residues.

As concerns this clone: Other DNA sequences of this sample code for an identical CDR3. The chain carries TRBV27 and TRBJ2-7, with D possibly matching TRBD2 (7 bases). Germline values: CDR1 MNHEY, CDR2 SMNVEV (reference sequence). Trimming took off 3 bases at V and 4 bases at J, with 13 bases between the two ends. This CDR3 is built from 14 residues. The CDR3 bases are TGTGCCAGCAGTTTTTCCAGGGGACTATACGAGCAGTACTTC. Its translation: CASSFSRGLYEQYF.

V and J are TRBV25-1 and TRBJ1-2; 8 bases line up with TRBD1. The CDR3 has 15 residues. The V gene's germline CDR1 is MGHDK and CDR2 SYGVNS. V was clipped by 3 bases and J by 6 bases; unmatched bases: 9. As DNA, the CDR3 is TGTGCCAGCAGTGATCTCCCGACAGGGGAGGATGGCTACACCTTC. It translates to CASSDLPTGEDGYTF.

This chain joins TRBV12-3 or TRBV12-4 and TRBJ2-7, with 7 nucleotides matching TRBD1. V shed 2 bases and J 5 bases; nucleotides not matched to a gene: 3. The length of the CDR3 is 13 residues. CDR3 amino acids: CASSLQGVDEQYF. The CDR3 DNA follows: TGTGCCAGCAGTTTACAGGGGGTCGACGAGCAGTACTTC.